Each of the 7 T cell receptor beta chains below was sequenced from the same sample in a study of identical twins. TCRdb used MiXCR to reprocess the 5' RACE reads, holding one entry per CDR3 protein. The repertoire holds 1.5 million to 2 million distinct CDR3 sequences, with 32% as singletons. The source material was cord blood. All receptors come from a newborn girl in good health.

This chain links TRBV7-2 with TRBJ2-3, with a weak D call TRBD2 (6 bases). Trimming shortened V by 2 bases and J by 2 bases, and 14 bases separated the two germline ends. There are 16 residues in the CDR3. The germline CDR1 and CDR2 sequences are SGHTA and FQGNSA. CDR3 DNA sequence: TGTGCCAGCAGCTTAACGGACTACAAACCCACAGATACGCAGTATTTT. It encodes CASSLTDYKPTDTQYF.

The CDR3 sequence is CSASDGLAGYQETQYF. The CDR3 DNA is TGCAGTGCTAGTGATGGGCTAGCGGGATACCAAGAGACCCAGTACTTC. The chain uses TRBV20-1 and TRBJ2-5, with 9 bases aligning to TRBD2. The CDR3 covers 16 residues. Germline values: CDR1 DFQATT, CDR2 SNEGSKA (reference sequence). V gave up 3 bases and J gave up 0 bases; unmatched junction bases: 8.

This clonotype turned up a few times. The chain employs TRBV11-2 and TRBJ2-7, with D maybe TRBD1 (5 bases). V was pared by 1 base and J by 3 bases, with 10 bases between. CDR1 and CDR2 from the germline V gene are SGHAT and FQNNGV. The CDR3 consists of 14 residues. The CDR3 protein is CASSLAGPDYEQYF. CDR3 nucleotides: TGTGCCAGCAGCTTAGCAGGGCCTGACTACGAGCAGTACTTC.

DNA of the CDR3: TGTGCCAGCACCCCGGGCACCGGGGAGCTGTTTTTT. Translating it yields CASTPGTGELFF. The genes are TRBV12-3 or TRBV12-4 and TRBJ2-2; D remains unclear. CDR3 length equals 12 residues. Deletions cut 7 bases from V and 4 bases from J, with 7 bases between.

This CDR3 is CSASKASGYNEQFF. For the CDR3, the DNA is TGCAGTGCTAGTAAGGCTAGCGGATACAATGAGCAGTTCTTC. J is TRBJ2-1 and V is TRBV20-1, with 7 bases matching TRBD2. The CDR3 covers 14 residues. Germline lookup yields CDR1 DFQATT and CDR2 SNEGSKA (reference sequence). J gave up 4 bases and V 3 bases, and 6 bases lay outside the gene matches.

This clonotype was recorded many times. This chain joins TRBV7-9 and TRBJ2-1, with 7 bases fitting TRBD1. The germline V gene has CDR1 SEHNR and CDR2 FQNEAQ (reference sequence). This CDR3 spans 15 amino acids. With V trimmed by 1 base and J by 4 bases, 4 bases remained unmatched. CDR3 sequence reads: CASSLGDRGYNEQFF. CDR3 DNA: TGTGCCAGCAGCTTAGGGGACAGAGGATACAATGAGCAGTTCTTC.

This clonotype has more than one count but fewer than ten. The CDR3 nucleotides read TGTGCCAGCAGACCCTCCCTCTACAGGGAAACCTATGGCTACACCTTC. Its translation is CASRPSLYRETYGYTF. This chain links TRBV6-6 with TRBJ1-2; perhaps TRBD1 as D (6 bases). The CDR3 consists of 16 residues. Germline CDR1 reads MNHNY; CDR2 reads SVGAGI (reference sequence). V was cut by 6 bases and J by 4 bases, with 21 bases left in between.